The clone carrying this T cell receptor (beta chain) occurred a few times. Unique molecular identifiers (one per individual cDNA molecule) were attached. TCRdb re-called the 5' RACE reads with MiXCR, one entry per CDR3 protein. This sample carries tens of thousands of distinct CDR3 sequences, 10% to 15% of them seen once, and the ten largest clones take 4.2%. This entry is derived from a study of early T cells in non-severe SARS-CoV-2 infection. V was clipped by 4 bases and J by 7 bases; unmatched bases: 3. This CDR3 contains 15 residues. Germline CDR1 and CDR2: SGDLS and YYNGEE. What was sequenced was whole blood. The chain combines TRBV9 with TRBJ1-6; the match to TRBD1 covers 12 bases. This receptor was identified in an adult who was a healthcare worker with PCR-confirmed SARS-CoV-2 infection or an uninfected control (not recorded which). The CDR3 nucleotides are TGTGCCAGCAGCCCGGGACAGGGGGCGAATTCACCCCTCCACTTT. Translating gives CASSPGQGANSPLHF.